These 26 T cell receptor beta chains originate from one sample sequenced in a study of CD8 T cells in Susac syndrome. RNA in amounts of roughly 0.45 to 1 ug was reverse transcribed with random hexamers. In TCRdb, the immunoSEQ multiplex PCR reads were re-called with MiXCR into one record per CDR3 protein. Among some 100,000 distinct CDR3 sequences listed, 95% were seen once. Sequences were obtained from CD8+ T cells from PBMCs. The receptor source for this set is a human donor with Susac syndrome.

V usage is TRBV20-1 and J usage is TRBJ2-7, with D maybe TRBD1 (5 bases). Trimming shortened V by 6 bases and J by 2 bases, and 14 bases separated the two germline ends. The CDR3 loop spans 13 amino acids. The germline gives CDR1 DFQATT, CDR2 SNEGSKA (reference sequence). Written as DNA, the CDR3 is TGCAGTGCCGACGACAGTGGAACCTACGAGCAGTACTTC. This sequence encodes CSADDSGTYEQYF.

The chain carries TRBV25-1 and TRBJ2-7, with TRBD2 as a possible D gene (6 bases). The CDR3 extends over 14 amino acids. V dropped 2 bases and J dropped 4 bases, with 12 bases sitting between them. Germline V gives CDR1 MGHDK, CDR2 SYGVNS. The CDR3 reads CASSEAGGVYEQYF. CDR3 bases: TGTGCCAGCAGTGAAGCCGGGGGAGTATACGAGCAGTACTTC.

The chain has TRBV29-1 and TRBJ2-1, with D perhaps TRBD1 (5 bases). V dropped 7 bases and J dropped 9 bases, with 10 bases sitting between them. The CDR3 is 10 residues long. Germline values: CDR1 SQVTM, CDR2 ANQGSEA. This CDR3 is CSALRGEQFF. The CDR3 DNA is TGCAGCGCCCTTAGGGGTGAGCAGTTCTTC.

The chain links TRBV19 to TRBJ2-5; the match to TRBD2 covers 11 bases. The trim removed 4 bases at V and 3 bases at J, leaving 4 bases unmatched. CDR3 size: 15 residues. The V gene's germline CDR1 is LNHDA and CDR2 SQIVND (reference sequence). This CDR3 reads CASSTMGLAEETQYF. CDR3 nucleotide sequence: TGTGCCAGTAGTACCATGGGACTAGCGGAAGAGACCCAGTACTTC.

CDR3 sequence: CSVVRDRADGYTF. The CDR3 DNA reads TGCAGCGTCGTCCGGGACAGGGCGGATGGCTACACCTTC. The J gene is TRBJ1-2, the V gene TRBV29-1, with 9 bases fitting TRBD1. Unmatched junction bases numbered 8, after V lost 6 bases and J lost 6 bases. In germline, CDR1 is SQVTM, CDR2 ANQGSEA. The CDR3 sequence is 13 residues long.

The chain is built from TRBV5-6 and TRBJ2-3; D gene uncertain. The CDR3 has 11 amino acids. The V and J ends lost 7 bases and 4 bases respectively, with 7 bases between them. The germline gives CDR1 SGHDT, CDR2 YYEEEE. CDR3 in DNA: TGTGCCAGCGGAATAGCAGATACGCAGTATTTT. Translated, it gives CASGIADTQYF.

This clonotype appeared a single time. The chain recombines TRBV2 with TRBJ1-1; no firm D call. The CDR3 sequence is 12 residues long. Germline CDR1 SNHLY, CDR2 FYNNEI. V was clipped by 10 bases and J by 4 bases, with 13 bases between them. DNA of the CDR3: TGTGCCACAGAGAGAGAGGGCACTGAAGCTTTCTTT. Encoded protein: CATEREGTEAFF.

This clonotype was picked up one time. The CDR3 is CASSQGAPTGELFF. In DNA, the CDR3 is TGTGCCAGCAGCCAGGGGGCGCCCACCGGGGAGCTGTTTTTT. The chain couples TRBV9 to TRBJ2-2, with 8 positions matching TRBD1. Germline CDR1 is SGDLS and CDR2 is YYNGEE. Trimming cost V 4 bases and J 4 bases; bases outside gene matches: 3. The CDR3 length is 14 residues.

The chain combines TRBV10-3 with TRBJ2-5; TRBD2 agrees at 13 bases. The length of the CDR3 is 14 residues. The J segment lost 4 bases and the V segment lost 10 bases, leaving 6 bases of the junction unmatched. Germline V gives CDR1 ENHRY, CDR2 SYGVKD. The CDR3 is CATTSGGARETQYF. The CDR3 DNA sequence: TGTGCCACCACTAGCGGGGGGGCACGAGAGACCCAGTACTTC.

This chain joins TRBV4-1 and TRBJ2-7; D call uncertain. This CDR3 has 14 amino acids. Trimming cost V 0 bases and J 3 bases, with 9 bases left between them. Germline V gives CDR1 MGHRA, CDR2 YSYEKL. The CDR3 DNA sequence: TGCGCCAGCAGCCAAGATGTCAGTAACTACGAGCAGTACTTC. As protein: CASSQDVSNYEQYF.

This clonotype showed up just once. V and J are TRBV27 and TRBJ1-2; tentatively, D is TRBD1 (5 bases). The CDR3 sequence is 14 residues long. V lost 6 bases and J 6 bases, leaving 17 bases between the germline ends. Per germline, CDR1 MNHEY and CDR2 SMNVEV (reference sequence). The CDR3 region is CASSGMGRGNGYTF. In nucleotides, the CDR3 is TGTGCCAGCAGCGGAATGGGGCGCGGGAATGGCTACACCTTC.

The V call is TRBV6-7, the J call TRBJ1-5, with D maybe TRBD1 (5 bases). TRBV6-7 is flagged as an ORF with uncertain function. V was cut by 2 bases and J by 11 bases, with 7 bases left in between. The CDR3 is 11 residues long. CDR3 DNA sequence: TGTGCCAGCAGTTACGGGGCAGCCCAGCATTTT. Its translation is CASSYGAAQHF.

The V gene is TRBV9, the J gene TRBJ2-3, with a weak D call TRBD2 (6 bases). The CDR3 has 19 residues. The V end lost 6 bases, the J end lost 2 bases, and 28 bases lay between the germline ends. CDR1 is SGDLS and CDR2 is YYNGEE in the germline V gene. DNA of the CDR3: TGTGCCAGCACCCCGAACATGGGAGGAGGAGTGATTGACACAGATACGCAGTATTTT. Its translation: CASTPNMGGGVIDTDTQYF.

J is TRBJ1-6 and V is TRBV3-1; a possible D gene is TRBD1 (5 bases). Germline V gene data show CDR1 as LGHDT and CDR2 as YNNKEL (reference sequence). V was trimmed by 5 bases and J by 6 bases, leaving 17 bases between them. The CDR3 length is 16 residues. CDR3: CASSALGGGSNSPLHF. The DNA for the CDR3 is TGTGCCAGCAGCGCCTTGGGGGGTGGGAGTAATTCACCCCTCCACTTT.

The table lists this clonotype with a count of one. The chain uses TRBV5-1 and TRBJ2-1; 10 bases map to TRBD1. With V trimmed by 0 bases and J by 7 bases, 1 base remained unmatched. Germline V gives CDR1 SGHRS, CDR2 YFSETQ. The CDR3 runs 14 residues. The CDR3 DNA is TGCGCCAGCAGCTTGGTGGACAGGGGGAATGAGCAGTTCTTC. It specifies CASSLVDRGNEQFF.

The rearrangement links TRBV5-1 to TRBJ1-1; tentatively, D is TRBD1 (5 bases). This CDR3 is 14 amino acids long. Germline CDR1 reads SGHRS; CDR2 reads YFSETQ. Between the trimmed V and J ends, which lost 0 bases and 2 bases, there was a span of 8 bases. CDR3 nucleotides: TGCGCCAGCAGCTTGGTAGGACAAAACACTGAAGCTTTCTTT. Encoded protein: CASSLVGQNTEAFF.

The V call is TRBV5-1, the J call TRBJ2-7, with 8 bases fitting TRBD1. The CDR3 sequence is 18 residues long. Germline V gene data show CDR1 as SGHRS and CDR2 as YFSETQ. V lost 3 bases, J lost 3 bases, and 17 bases stayed unmatched. CDR3 residues: CASSYGQGQLAYNYEQYF. For the CDR3, the DNA is TGCGCCAGCAGCTACGGACAGGGCCAACTAGCATACAACTACGAGCAGTACTTC.

This chain links TRBV7-9 with TRBJ1-2; D possibly corresponds to TRBD1 (6 bases). This CDR3 comprises 12 residues. Trimming took 5 bases from V and 4 from J, leaving 8 bases between them. Germline loops: CDR1 SEHNR, CDR2 FQNEAQ (reference sequence). This chain's CDR3 is CASSGGRYGYTF. In DNA, the CDR3 is TGTGCCAGCAGCGGGGGGCGCTATGGCTACACCTTC.

The CDR3 sequence is CASARSGRTEDTQYF. DNA for the CDR3: TGCGCCAGTGCGAGATCGGGGAGAACGGAGGATACGCAGTATTTT. The gene calls are TRBV5-1 and TRBJ2-3; the D gene is possibly TRBD2 (5 bases). The V end lost 8 bases, the J end lost 6 bases, and 22 bases lay between the germline ends. This CDR3 has 15 amino acids. Germline loops: CDR1 SGHRS, CDR2 YFSETQ.

This chain connects TRBV5-1 to TRBJ2-1, with D possibly being TRBD2 (5 bases). CDR3 length equals 15 residues. The germline gives CDR1 SGHRS, CDR2 YFSETQ. V gave up 4 bases and J gave up 5 bases, with 16 bases separating them. CDR3 coding DNA: TGCGCCAGCAGCCCGACTGGCGGAGGTGACAATGAGCAGTTCTTC. This encodes CASSPTGGGDNEQFF.

V and J are TRBV2 and TRBJ2-5; no reliable D call. Germline V CDR1 and CDR2: SNHLY, FYNNEI. The length of the CDR3 is 13 residues. V lost 4 bases to trimming and J lost 5 bases, with 11 bases between them. CDR3 sequence: CASSALDGETQYF. The CDR3 coding sequence is TGTGCCAGCAGTGCGCTAGATGGGGAGACCCAGTACTTC.

This chain connects TRBV7-2 to TRBJ1-1; no clear D gene. The CDR3 loop spans 11 amino acids. The germline CDR1 and CDR2 sequences are SGHTA and FQGNSA. Trimming shortened V by 3 bases and J by 10 bases, and 9 bases separated the two germline ends. CDR3 nucleotides: TGTGCCAGCAGCTTCAGTTTCCGAGCTTTCTTT. This translates into CASSFSFRAFF.

V is TRBV7-9 and J is TRBJ1-1; D remains unclear. V dropped 10 bases and J dropped 4 bases, with 10 bases sitting between them. Germline V gene data show CDR1 as SEHNR and CDR2 as FQNEAQ (reference sequence). The CDR3 is 11 amino acids. As DNA, the CDR3 is TGTGCCACCCAAGAACTCACTGAAGCTTTCTTT. This translates into CATQELTEAFF.

V and J are TRBV23-1 and TRBJ2-1; a weak D match, TRBD1 (5 bases). TRBV23-1 is placed among ORFs of uncertain function. Deletions cut 2 bases from V and 5 bases from J, with 22 bases between. The CDR3 has 18 residues. DNA for the CDR3: TGCGCCAGCAGTCAAAGCCCTCGGCAGGGCAGGGCTCACAATGAGCAGTTCTTC. As protein: CASSQSPRQGRAHNEQFF.

This chain joins TRBV2 and TRBJ2-4; 8 bases align to TRBD2. V gave up 4 bases and J gave up 7 bases; unmatched junction bases: 0. The CDR3 contains 12 residues. Per germline, CDR1 SNHLY and CDR2 FYNNEI. The CDR3 DNA follows: TGTGCCAGCAGTGCGGGGGGGAACATTCAGTACTTC. Amino acid sequence: CASSAGGNIQYF.

This clonotype was counted a single time. V and J are TRBV29-1 and TRBJ2-5; no reliable D call. The length of the CDR3 is 13 residues. Trimming pared 7 bases from V and 0 bases from J, leaving 12 bases between. CDR1 and CDR2 from the germline V gene are SQVTM and ANQGSEA. DNA of the CDR3: TGCAGCGCCCGGGCCGAGGACCAAGAGACCCAGTACTTC. Translating it yields CSARAEDQETQYF.